Following are 3 T cell receptor beta chains from one sample sequenced in a study of T cells after yellow fever vaccination. TCRdb reprocessed the 5' RACE reads with MiXCR, giving one entry per CDR3 protein. Of some 160,000 distinct CDR3 sequences listed, approximately 9.9% are singletons. This material consisted of CD8+ T cells sorted from PBMCs, taken 45 days after the yellow fever booster vaccination. The receptor set was obtained from a man aged 18 to 35 who received the YFV17D yellow fever vaccine.

Ten or more counts support this clonotype. The chain combines TRBV5-1 with TRBJ1-1; TRBD1 is a possible D gene (5 bases). Germline CDR1 SGHRS, CDR2 YFSETQ. The CDR3 loop spans 15 amino acids. With 4 bases removed from V and 1 base from J, the gap between germline ends came to 14 bases. The CDR3 reads CASSPIMGGNTEAFF. The DNA of the CDR3 is TGCGCCAGCAGCCCGATTATGGGGGGGAACACTGAAGCTTTCTTT.

J is TRBJ1-1 and V is TRBV4-1; D unresolved. Germline CDR1 MGHRA, CDR2 YSYEKL. The V end lost 0 bases, the J end lost 1 base, and 6 bases lay between the germline ends. This CDR3 spans 14 amino acids. CDR3 amino acids: CASSQDRANTEAFF. CDR3 nucleotides: TGCGCCAGCAGCCAAGATCGTGCGAACACTGAAGCTTTCTTT.

The chain couples TRBV12-3 or TRBV12-4 to TRBJ2-1; the match to TRBD2 covers 11 bases. Trimming took 5 bases from V and 12 from J; bases not matched to a gene: 9. The CDR3 sequence is 14 residues long. CDR3 nucleotide sequence: TGTGCCAGCAGTACCACTAGCGGGGGCCTGGGGCAGTTCTTC. As protein: CASSTTSGGLGQFF.